These T cell receptor beta chains were read from a single sample in a study of shared clonotypes between healthy human individuals. Here immunoSEQ multiplex PCR was the method, and the copy in TCRdb shows in-frame clones only, minus some. This sample has over a million clones, with 70% to 80% found just once. The sample was memory CD4+ T cells from PBMCs. The receptor source for this set is a man between 18 and 29 years old in good health. Some clones in this sample may be carry-over from other donors' samples. Both conserved end residues are part of each CDR3. The order of the fields is J gene, clone size, D gene, V gene, CDR3 DNA, CDR3 protein. D genes are given only for firm matches. A clone size is listed for some rows: how often the clone was seen (once, few, many), or a class if it is expanded.

j_call: TRBJ2-7
clone_size: .
d_call: .
v_call: TRBV6-1
cdr3_nt: TGTGCCAGCAGTGAACAGGGTATTGCCTACGAGCAGTACTTC
cdr3_aa: CASSEQGIAYEQYF

j_call: TRBJ2-1
clone_size: .
d_call: .
v_call: TRBV5-1
cdr3_nt: TGCGCCAGCAGCTTGGTGGTCGGGAATGAGCAGTTCTTC
cdr3_aa: CASSLVVGNEQFF

j_call: TRBJ2-1
clone_size: .
d_call: TRBD2
v_call: TRBV10-3
cdr3_nt: TGTGCCCTCGGCGGAGGGACTACCGCCTACAATGAGCAGTTCTTC
cdr3_aa: CALGGGTTAYNEQFF

j_call: TRBJ1-2
clone_size: .
d_call: .
v_call: TRBV7-2
cdr3_nt: TGTGCCAGCAGCTTGGACAAATCAAACTATGGCTACACCTTC
cdr3_aa: CASSLDKSNYGYTF

j_call: TRBJ1-5
clone_size: .
d_call: TRBD1
v_call: TRBV4-1
cdr3_nt: TGCGCCAGCAGCCGGCTTCTACAGGGGGACAATCAGCCCCAGCATTTT
cdr3_aa: CASSRLLQGDNQPQHF

j_call: TRBJ1-3
clone_size: .
d_call: .
v_call: TRBV4-1
cdr3_nt: TGCGCCAGCAGCCCGGAAAGGGGGTCAGGAAACACCATATATTTT
cdr3_aa: CASSPERGSGNTIYF

j_call: TRBJ2-1
clone_size: .
d_call: .
v_call: TRBV5-6
cdr3_nt: TGTGCCAGCAGCTTGGCCAATTTTCGGAGGGTAGGGAATGAGCAGTTCTTC
cdr3_aa: CASSLANFRRVGNEQFF

j_call: TRBJ1-2
clone_size: .
d_call: .
v_call: TRBV29-1
cdr3_nt: TGCAGCGTTGGGAACAGGGACCCACACTATGGCTACACCTTC
cdr3_aa: CSVGNRDPHYGYTF

j_call: TRBJ2-2
clone_size: once
d_call: .
v_call: TRBV7-2
cdr3_nt: TGTGCCAGCAGCTTGCCCTACATGGTCGGGGAGCTGTTTTTT
cdr3_aa: CASSLPYMVGELFF

j_call: TRBJ2-7
clone_size: .
d_call: .
v_call: TRBV5-6
cdr3_nt: TGTGCCAGCAGCCTGACCGGGACCGATACCTACGAGCAGTACTTC
cdr3_aa: CASSLTGTDTYEQYF